A selection of T cell receptor beta chains follows, all from one sample in a study of shared clonotypes between healthy human individuals. Generated by immunoSEQ multiplex PCR, the TCRdb table keeps only in-frame clones and is missing some. The table has some 2.4 million clones, 80% to 95% seen once; the top ten hold roughly 0.39%. The sequencing input was naive CD4+ T cells from PBMCs. These receptors were obtained from a man younger than 35 in good health. Some clones in this sample may be carry-over from other donors' samples. Each CDR3 is given with its conserved first and last residue. The order of the fields is clone size, D gene, V gene, CDR3 protein. D genes are given only for firm matches. Clone size is not always given. Where it is, it says once, few, many or a class for expanded clones.

clone size: -
D gene: TRBD1
V gene: TRBV28
CDR3 protein: CASSFGDRGSNQPQHF

clone size: -
D gene: TRBD2
V gene: TRBV7-9
CDR3 protein: CASSFMAGGSGNEQFF

clone size: -
D gene: -
V gene: TRBV5-5
CDR3 protein: CASSLIVRLNTGELFF

clone size: -
D gene: -
V gene: TRBV4-1
CDR3 protein: CASSQGVRGNTIYF

clone size: -
D gene: TRBD2
V gene: TRBV9
CDR3 protein: CASSPRGGANTGELFF

clone size: -
D gene: TRBD2
V gene: TRBV7-9
CDR3 protein: CASSSPGGVGEQYF

clone size: -
D gene: TRBD2
V gene: TRBV27
CDR3 protein: CASHTSGRYNEQFF

clone size: -
D gene: -
V gene: TRBV4-2
CDR3 protein: CASSQVIEGGDTQYF

clone size: -
D gene: TRBD1
V gene: TRBV6-5
CDR3 protein: CASRQQGAGDQPQHF

clone size: -
D gene: -
V gene: TRBV18
CDR3 protein: CASSPPVWPSAFF

clone size: -
D gene: -
V gene: TRBV5-4
CDR3 protein: CASSLAPLGGGVGDTQYF

clone size: -
D gene: -
V gene: TRBV9
CDR3 protein: CASSVDVRGGKNIQYF

clone size: once
D gene: TRBD1
V gene: TRBV18
CDR3 protein: CASSEGQGPYEQYF

clone size: -
D gene: -
V gene: TRBV9
CDR3 protein: CASSGYKNIQYF

clone size: once
D gene: -
V gene: TRBV6-5
CDR3 protein: CASSYSGRNTDTQYF

clone size: -
D gene: -
V gene: TRBV6-5
CDR3 protein: CASSHSVGAKNIQYF

clone size: -
D gene: -
V gene: TRBV5-5
CDR3 protein: CASSLRDGSYEQYF

clone size: once
D gene: -
V gene: TRBV19
CDR3 protein: CASSPLARGRTPYSNQPQHF

clone size: once
D gene: TRBD2
V gene: TRBV2
CDR3 protein: CASSGTRATGELFF

clone size: -
D gene: TRBD1
V gene: TRBV2
CDR3 protein: CASSLDRAAGELFF

clone size: -
D gene: TRBD1
V gene: TRBV28
CDR3 protein: CASTHFGTENSPLHF

clone size: -
D gene: TRBD2
V gene: TRBV10-3
CDR3 protein: CAISDVSGSNNEQFF

clone size: once
D gene: -
V gene: TRBV28
CDR3 protein: CASRQDGGTYGYTF

clone size: -
D gene: TRBD2
V gene: TRBV29-1
CDR3 protein: CSVFSGNSYNEQFF

clone size: -
D gene: TRBD1
V gene: TRBV5-4
CDR3 protein: CASSTKTGSGTDTQYF

clone size: -
D gene: -
V gene: TRBV12-5
CDR3 protein: CASGPREDYGYTF

clone size: -
D gene: -
V gene: TRBV6-1
CDR3 protein: CASTGFDEQFF

clone size: -
D gene: -
V gene: TRBV6-5
CDR3 protein: CASSYGGAYGYTF

clone size: -
D gene: -
V gene: TRBV7-9
CDR3 protein: CASSRRDTEAFF

clone size: -
D gene: -
V gene: TRBV4-2
CDR3 protein: CASSQGEGGGYGYTF

clone size: -
D gene: -
V gene: TRBV6-5
CDR3 protein: CASSYSGQPQHF

clone size: -
D gene: -
V gene: TRBV6-1
CDR3 protein: CASSEGGRAYEQYF

clone size: -
D gene: -
V gene: TRBV11-2
CDR3 protein: CASSLEVAPRSYNEQFF

clone size: -
D gene: TRBD1
V gene: TRBV11-2
CDR3 protein: CASSVFGTGYNQPQHF

clone size: -
D gene: -
V gene: TRBV27
CDR3 protein: CVTSAFSSYNEQFF

clone size: -
D gene: TRBD2
V gene: TRBV19
CDR3 protein: CASSMAGGRGLKVTQYF

clone size: -
D gene: -
V gene: TRBV6-6
CDR3 protein: CASGLGPGVSYEQYF

clone size: -
D gene: -
V gene: TRBV27
CDR3 protein: CASSSGRQPQHF

clone size: -
D gene: -
V gene: TRBV6-1
CDR3 protein: CASSEALGSSYEQYF

clone size: -
D gene: -
V gene: TRBV5-1
CDR3 protein: CASSPLGSVSMSTGELFF

clone size: -
D gene: -
V gene: TRBV20-1
CDR3 protein: CSAMKGETQYF

clone size: -
D gene: TRBD1
V gene: TRBV6-5
CDR3 protein: CASSRQGLMNTEAFF

clone size: -
D gene: -
V gene: TRBV5-1
CDR3 protein: CASSLESPSTDTQYF

clone size: once
D gene: -
V gene: TRBV13
CDR3 protein: CASSPRPHGDIQYF

clone size: -
D gene: -
V gene: TRBV11-2
CDR3 protein: CASSLVPDEQFF

clone size: -
D gene: -
V gene: TRBV18
CDR3 protein: CASSGSQGRDNEQFF

clone size: -
D gene: -
V gene: TRBV18
CDR3 protein: CATTITQDTEAFF

clone size: -
D gene: -
V gene: TRBV2
CDR3 protein: CASSPEKWETQYF

clone size: -
D gene: -
V gene: TRBV2
CDR3 protein: CASSERVTEAFF

clone size: -
D gene: -
V gene: TRBV7-9
CDR3 protein: CASSLRDENSPLHF

clone size: -
D gene: -
V gene: TRBV7-2
CDR3 protein: CASSVGSDTQYF

clone size: -
D gene: TRBD1
V gene: TRBV5-1
CDR3 protein: CASSLEERGLVAQYF

clone size: -
D gene: -
V gene: TRBV7-8
CDR3 protein: CASSLRGGTYNEQFF

clone size: -
D gene: TRBD1
V gene: TRBV10-3
CDR3 protein: CASSYNSGTGVYEQYF